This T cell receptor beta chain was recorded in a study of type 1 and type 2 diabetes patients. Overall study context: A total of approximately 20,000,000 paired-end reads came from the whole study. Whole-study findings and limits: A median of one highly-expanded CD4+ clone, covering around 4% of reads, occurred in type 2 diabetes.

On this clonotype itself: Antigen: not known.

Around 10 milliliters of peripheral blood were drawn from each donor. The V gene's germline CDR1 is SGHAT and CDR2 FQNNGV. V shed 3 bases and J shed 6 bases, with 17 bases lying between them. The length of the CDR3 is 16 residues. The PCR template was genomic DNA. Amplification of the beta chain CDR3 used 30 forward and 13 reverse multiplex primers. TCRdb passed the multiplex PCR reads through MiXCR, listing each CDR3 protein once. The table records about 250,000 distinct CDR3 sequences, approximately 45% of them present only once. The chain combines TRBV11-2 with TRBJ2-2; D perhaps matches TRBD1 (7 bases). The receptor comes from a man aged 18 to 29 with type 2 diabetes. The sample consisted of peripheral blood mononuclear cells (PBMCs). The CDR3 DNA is TGTGCCAGCAGCTTGGGTCAGGGGGGCTCGGCCGGGGAGCTGTTTTTT. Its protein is CASSLGQGGSAGELFF. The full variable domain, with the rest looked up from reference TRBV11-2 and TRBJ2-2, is EAGVAQSPRYKIIEKRQSVAFWCNPISGHATLYWYQQILGQGPKLLIQFQNNGVVDDSQLPKDRFSAERLKGVDSTLKIQPAKLEDSAVYLCASSLGQGGSAGELFFGEGSRLTVL.